One and the same sample provided the 6 T cell receptor beta chains below, sequenced in a study of cytomegalovirus exposure and HLA in healthy donors. PCR employed 60 Vbeta and 13 Jbeta primers. Only in-frame clones appear in the TCRdb table, and some are missing; sequencing was by immunoSEQ multiplex PCR. Of 130,000 or so clones detected, 6.5% to 9.5% appear once; the ten largest clones hold 5.5%. Sequenced sample: PBMCs. These receptors all stem from a man between 40 and 49 years old in good health and CMV-seronegative.

This chain links TRBV7-9 with TRBJ2-7, with D maybe TRBD2 (6 bases). CDR1 is SEHNR, CDR2 FQNEAQ, per germline (reference sequence). V lost 5 bases to trimming and J lost 6 bases, with 20 bases between them. The CDR3 spans 15 residues. The CDR3 DNA reads as TGTGCCAGCAGCCCCACACTGGAGGGGAACAGCGAGCAGTACTTC. Translating gives CASSPTLEGNSEQYF.

This clone was counted only a few times. The sample carries other DNA sequences with the same CDR3. The CDR3 region has the DNA TGTGCCAGCAGCCTGGGAACAGGGAATAATTCACCCCTCCACTTT. It is translated as CASSLGTGNNSPLHF. The chain recombines TRBV7-6 with TRBJ1-6; D possibly corresponds to TRBD1 (6 bases). Trimming pared 5 bases from V and 5 bases from J, leaving 13 bases between. Germline lookup yields CDR1 SGHVS and CDR2 FNYEAQ. The CDR3 spans 15 residues.

This clone turned up a few times. This chain joins TRBV30 and TRBJ2-3; perhaps TRBD2 as D (6 bases). Germline V gives CDR1 GTSNPN, CDR2 SVGIG (reference sequence). This CDR3 has 13 amino acids. V lost 5 bases to trimming and J lost 3 bases, with 12 bases between them. CDR3 nucleotide sequence: TGTGCCTGGGCTGTGGGGGGAACAGATACGCAGTATTTT. It codes for CAWAVGGTDTQYF. Together with reference TRBV30 and TRBJ2-3, the CDR3 gives the full variable domain: SQTIHQWPATLVQPVGSPLSLECTVEGTSNPNLYWYRQAAGRGLQLLFYSVGIGQISSEVPQNLSASRPQDRQFILSSKKLLLSDSGFYLCAWAVGGTDTQYFGPGTRLTVL.

Of note for this clone: Compared with germline, one end of the junction differs, possibly owing to a read error. The V call is TRBV9, the J call TRBJ1-3; D is uncertain. The CDR3 runs to 14 residues. The germline V gene encodes CDR1 SGDLS and CDR2 YYNGEE. CDR3 nucleotides: TGTGCCAGCGCCCCGGCGGACTCTAGAAACACCATATATTTT. This translates into CASAPADSRNTIYF.

The sample holds a few counts of this clone. A far larger clone is just one base off, so this is likely a read error. J is TRBJ2-1 and V is TRBV6-4; TRBD1 might be the D (6 bases). V shed 3 bases and J shed 11 bases, with 23 bases lying between them. Germline CDR1 MRHNA, CDR2 SNTAGT. CDR3 length: 16 residues. CDR3 sequence: CASSEGQGMGELKQFF. As DNA, the CDR3 is TGTGCCAGCAGTGAGGGGCAGGGGATGGGTGAGCTTAAGCAGTTCTTC.

The chain is built from TRBV30 and TRBJ2-3, with D possibly being TRBD2 (6 bases). The germline gives CDR1 GTSNPN, CDR2 SVGIG (reference sequence). The CDR3 contains 15 residues. V lost 1 base to trimming and J lost 1 base, with 12 bases between them. CDR3 nucleotides: TGTGCCTGGAGTGGCACCGGGACTCGCACAGATACGCAGTATTTT. Protein product: CAWSGTGTRTDTQYF.